A selection of T cell receptor beta chains follows, all from one sample in a study of OX40 agonist ivuxolimab in advanced cancers. Using immunoSEQ multiplex PCR, the repertoire was profiled, and TCRdb retains in-frame clones only, with some absent. The sample includes 30,000 to 40,000 clones, about 87% of them seen just once. The material sequenced was CD4+ or CD8+ T cells sorted from blood, taken in a trial of the OX40 agonist ivuxolimab. The receptors originated from an adult with an advanced solid tumor such as melanoma, head and neck, liver or kidney cancer. The CDR3 runs from the conserved cysteine through the conserved F or W. Fields, in order: J gene, CDR3 length, clone size, V gene, D gene, CDR3 DNA, CDR3 protein. D genes are given only for firm matches. Some rows have no size entry. The others give once, few or many, or a class for an expanded clone.

j_gene: TRBJ2-6
len: 15
abundance: .
v_gene: TRBV9
d_gene: .
CDR3nt: TGTGCCAGCAGCGTAGGGGGTTCCGGGGCCAACGTCCTGACTTTC
CDR3aa: CASSVGGSGANVLTF

j_gene: TRBJ2-7
len: 13
abundance: .
v_gene: TRBV28
d_gene: .
CDR3nt: TGTGCCAGCAGTTCCTCACAGGGCGACGAGCAGTACTTC
CDR3aa: CASSSSQGDEQYF

j_gene: TRBJ2-2
len: 17
abundance: .
v_gene: TRBV19
d_gene: .
CDR3nt: TGTGCCAGTAGTCCCCAGGGGGGCTCACCGTACACCGGGGAGCTGTTTTTT
CDR3aa: CASSPQGGSPYTGELFF

j_gene: TRBJ2-7
len: 15
abundance: .
v_gene: TRBV6-5
d_gene: .
CDR3nt: TGTGCCAGCAGTTACTCGGGCAGGGGCCAGCACGAGCAGTACTTC
CDR3aa: CASSYSGRGQHEQYF

j_gene: TRBJ2-7
len: 17
abundance: .
v_gene: TRBV15
d_gene: .
CDR3nt: TGTGCCACCAGCAGAGATAACACGGCAGGGAACTCCTACGAGCAGTACTTC
CDR3aa: CATSRDNTAGNSYEQYF

j_gene: TRBJ2-3
len: 15
abundance: once
v_gene: TRBV11-1
d_gene: .
CDR3nt: TGTGCCAGCAGCCTAAGCGGTTTCAGCACAGATACGCAGTATTTT
CDR3aa: CASSLSGFSTDTQYF

j_gene: TRBJ2-1
len: 16
abundance: .
v_gene: TRBV7-9
d_gene: TRBD2
CDR3nt: TGTGCCAGCAGCTTCCCGACTAGCGGGAGATACAATGAGCAGTTCTTC
CDR3aa: CASSFPTSGRYNEQFF

j_gene: TRBJ2-5
len: 15
abundance: .
v_gene: TRBV5-1
d_gene: TRBD2
CDR3nt: TGCGCCAGCAGAAGACTAGCGGGAGGGAGAGAGACCCAGTACTTC
CDR3aa: CASRRLAGGRETQYF

j_gene: TRBJ2-3
len: 16
abundance: .
v_gene: TRBV28
d_gene: .
CDR3nt: TGTGCCAGCAGTCGTACGGGGGGCAGGGGCACAGATACGCAGTATTTT
CDR3aa: CASSRTGGRGTDTQYF

j_gene: TRBJ2-3
len: 16
abundance: .
v_gene: TRBV18
d_gene: .
CDR3nt: TGTGCCAGCTCACGAGATCAACGGGCGGGCACAGATACGCAGTATTTT
CDR3aa: CASSRDQRAGTDTQYF

j_gene: TRBJ2-7
len: 15
abundance: .
v_gene: TRBV19
d_gene: .
CDR3nt: TGTGCCAGTAGTAAGGGACCAGGTGGGGGCTACGAGCAGTACTTC
CDR3aa: CASSKGPGGGYEQYF

j_gene: TRBJ1-5
len: 14
abundance: .
v_gene: TRBV5-1
d_gene: .
CDR3nt: TGCGCCAGCAGCACTGACAGTTTGGATCAGCCCCAGCATTTT
CDR3aa: CASSTDSLDQPQHF

j_gene: TRBJ1-1
len: 16
abundance: .
v_gene: TRBV7-9
d_gene: .
CDR3nt: TGTGCCAGCAGCTCAGGCGGGAAAAAGGCGGGTACTGAAGCTTTCTTT
CDR3aa: CASSSGGKKAGTEAFF

j_gene: TRBJ2-1
len: 18
abundance: .
v_gene: TRBV27
d_gene: TRBD2
CDR3nt: TGTGCCAGCAGTCCAGGACTAGCGGGAGTTCTCTCCTACAATGAGCAGTTCTTC
CDR3aa: CASSPGLAGVLSYNEQFF

j_gene: TRBJ2-5
len: 13
abundance: .
v_gene: TRBV7-7
d_gene: .
CDR3nt: TGTGCTAGCAGCTCTGGTCCGCGAGAGACCCAGTACTTC
CDR3aa: CASSSGPRETQYF

j_gene: TRBJ2-2
len: 16
abundance: .
v_gene: TRBV13
d_gene: TRBD2
CDR3nt: TGTGCCAGCAGCTTCTTCAGCGGGAGTAACACCGGGGAGCTGTTTTTT
CDR3aa: CASSFFSGSNTGELFF

j_gene: TRBJ1-3
len: 13
abundance: .
v_gene: TRBV7-9
d_gene: .
CDR3nt: TGTGCCAGCAGCCCCCGGGCGGGAAACACCATATATTTT
CDR3aa: CASSPRAGNTIYF

j_gene: TRBJ1-2
len: 10
abundance: .
v_gene: TRBV20-1
d_gene: .
CDR3nt: TGCAGTGCTAGGACTAGGAGCTACACCTTC
CDR3aa: CSARTRSYTF

j_gene: TRBJ2-3
len: 17
abundance: .
v_gene: TRBV7-2
d_gene: TRBD1
CDR3nt: TGTGCCAGCAGCCTTGGGTGGAGGTCAGGGGGCGCAGATACGCAGTATTTT
CDR3aa: CASSLGWRSGGADTQYF

j_gene: TRBJ1-5
len: 16
abundance: few
v_gene: TRBV2
d_gene: .
CDR3nt: TGTGCCAGCAGTGAAGGTGTCGGGGGGGCGGATCAGCCCCAGCATTTT
CDR3aa: CASSEGVGGADQPQHF

j_gene: TRBJ2-2
len: 16
abundance: .
v_gene: TRBV18
d_gene: .
CDR3nt: TGTGCCAGCTCACCACTAGACAGGCCGAACACCGGGGAGCTGTTTTTT
CDR3aa: CASSPLDRPNTGELFF

j_gene: TRBJ1-4
len: 15
abundance: .
v_gene: TRBV6-1
d_gene: .
CDR3nt: TGTGCCAGCAGTGTTTGGACAGTCCCCGTTGAAAAACTGTTTTTT
CDR3aa: CASSVWTVPVEKLFF

j_gene: TRBJ1-1
len: 13
abundance: .
v_gene: TRBV7-2
d_gene: .
CDR3nt: TGTGCCAGCAGCCGGCTAGGGGCCACTGAAGCTTTCTTT
CDR3aa: CASSRLGATEAFF

j_gene: TRBJ1-1
len: 14
abundance: .
v_gene: TRBV4-1
d_gene: TRBD1
CDR3nt: TGCGCCAGCAGCCAGCCGACAGGGAGCACTGAAGCTTTCTTT
CDR3aa: CASSQPTGSTEAFF

j_gene: TRBJ2-1
len: 15
abundance: .
v_gene: TRBV7-9
d_gene: TRBD2
CDR3nt: TGTGCCAGCAGCTCCGGACTAGCGGGAGGCAATGAGCAGTTCTTC
CDR3aa: CASSSGLAGGNEQFF

j_gene: TRBJ1-1
len: 13
abundance: few
v_gene: TRBV2
d_gene: .
CDR3nt: TGTGCCAGCAGGGGAGGGTGGAGCACTGAAGCTTTCTTT
CDR3aa: CASRGGWSTEAFF

j_gene: TRBJ2-1
len: 14
abundance: .
v_gene: TRBV6-6
d_gene: .
CDR3nt: TGTGCCAGCAGTTACTCAAGGGAATACAATGAGCAGTTCTTC
CDR3aa: CASSYSREYNEQFF

j_gene: TRBJ2-7
len: 13
abundance: .
v_gene: TRBV15
d_gene: .
CDR3nt: TGTGCCACCAGCGCCAACTCGTTGGGCGAGCAGTACTTC
CDR3aa: CATSANSLGEQYF

j_gene: TRBJ2-7
len: 13
abundance: .
v_gene: TRBV19
d_gene: .
CDR3nt: TGTGCCAGTAGTATTCAGAACTCCTACGAGCAGTACTTC
CDR3aa: CASSIQNSYEQYF

j_gene: TRBJ2-7
len: 16
abundance: .
v_gene: TRBV15
d_gene: TRBD2
CDR3nt: TGTGCCACCAGCAGAGATGCTAGCGGGAGGTTGTACGAGCAGTACTTC
CDR3aa: CATSRDASGRLYEQYF

j_gene: TRBJ1-5
len: 14
abundance: .
v_gene: TRBV28
d_gene: TRBD1
CDR3nt: TGTGCCAGCAGTTTACAGGGGGCAGGACAGCCCCAGCATTTT
CDR3aa: CASSLQGAGQPQHF

j_gene: TRBJ2-2
len: 15
abundance: once
v_gene: TRBV5-1
d_gene: TRBD2
CDR3nt: TGCGCCAGCAGCTTAATGGCGGGAGGGCCCGGGGAGCTGTTTTTT
CDR3aa: CASSLMAGGPGELFF

j_gene: TRBJ1-5
len: 14
abundance: .
v_gene: TRBV6-1
d_gene: .
CDR3nt: TGTGCCAGCAGTGCGGAGGGGGGCACTCAGCCCCAGCATTTT
CDR3aa: CASSAEGGTQPQHF

j_gene: TRBJ2-3
len: 16
abundance: once
v_gene: TRBV6-1
d_gene: .
CDR3nt: TGTGCCAGCAGTGAGGGGGCGGGGTACGGACCAGATACGCAGTATTTT
CDR3aa: CASSEGAGYGPDTQYF

j_gene: TRBJ2-7
len: 16
abundance: .
v_gene: TRBV10-3
d_gene: .
CDR3nt: TGTGCCATCAGTGAGTCGGAGGGGGCAAACTCCTACGAGCAGTACTTC
CDR3aa: CAISESEGANSYEQYF

j_gene: TRBJ2-7
len: 11
abundance: .
v_gene: TRBV6-9
d_gene: .
CDR3nt: TGTGCCAGCAGTGTTACCTACGAGCAGTACTTC
CDR3aa: CASSVTYEQYF

j_gene: TRBJ1-1
len: 13
abundance: medium-sized
v_gene: TRBV11-3
d_gene: .
CDR3nt: TGTGCCAGCAGCTTAGGAGGGAACACTGAAGCTTTCTTT
CDR3aa: CASSLGGNTEAFF

j_gene: TRBJ1-4
len: 13
abundance: .
v_gene: TRBV18
d_gene: TRBD1
CDR3nt: TGTGCCAGCTCACCAGACAGGGGCGAAAAACTGTTTTTT
CDR3aa: CASSPDRGEKLFF

j_gene: TRBJ2-1
len: 16
abundance: .
v_gene: TRBV28
d_gene: TRBD1
CDR3nt: TGTGCCATCACCGATTCCGGGACAGGGGATTACAATGAGCAGTTCTTC
CDR3aa: CAITDSGTGDYNEQFF

j_gene: TRBJ2-1
len: 16
abundance: .
v_gene: TRBV6-1
d_gene: .
CDR3nt: TGTGCCAGCAGTGAAGCTGGCAGGGTGGCCTACAATGAGCAGTTCTTC
CDR3aa: CASSEAGRVAYNEQFF

j_gene: TRBJ2-3
len: 18
abundance: .
v_gene: TRBV5-1
d_gene: .
CDR3nt: TGCGCCAGCAGCTTGGAGGGGAGGACTACCGCGAATACAGATACGCAGTATTTT
CDR3aa: CASSLEGRTTANTDTQYF

j_gene: TRBJ2-4
len: 11
abundance: .
v_gene: TRBV28
d_gene: .
CDR3nt: TGTGCCAGCTATTATCAAAACATTCAGTACTTC
CDR3aa: CASYYQNIQYF

j_gene: TRBJ1-5
len: 16
abundance: .
v_gene: TRBV27
d_gene: .
CDR3nt: TGTGCCAGCAGTTTGCGCCACCGAATTAGCAATCAGCCCCAGCATTTT
CDR3aa: CASSLRHRISNQPQHF

j_gene: TRBJ2-1
len: 13
abundance: .
v_gene: TRBV14
d_gene: .
CDR3nt: TGTGCCAGCAGCCAAGAGTTGGGTGGCGAGCAGTTCTTC
CDR3aa: CASSQELGGEQFF

j_gene: TRBJ2-7
len: 15
abundance: .
v_gene: TRBV5-5
d_gene: TRBD2
CDR3nt: TGTGCCAGCAACATACTAGCGGGAGGGCCCTACGAGCAGTACTTC
CDR3aa: CASNILAGGPYEQYF

j_gene: TRBJ1-6
len: 15
abundance: .
v_gene: TRBV4-2
d_gene: .
CDR3nt: TGTGCCAGCAGCCCCCTGCAGGGGAATAATTCACCCCTCCACTTT
CDR3aa: CASSPLQGNNSPLHF

j_gene: TRBJ1-2
len: 14
abundance: .
v_gene: TRBV5-1
d_gene: TRBD1
CDR3nt: TGCGCCAGCAGCTTGGTGGGACAGGCCTATGGCTACACCTTC
CDR3aa: CASSLVGQAYGYTF

j_gene: TRBJ1-2
len: 11
abundance: .
v_gene: TRBV2
d_gene: .
CDR3nt: TGTGCCAGCGGCCTCAACTATGGCTACACCTTC
CDR3aa: CASGLNYGYTF

j_gene: TRBJ1-3
len: 16
abundance: .
v_gene: TRBV14
d_gene: .
CDR3nt: TGTGCCAGCAGCCAACTCTGGGAGACTTCTGGAAACACCATATATTTT
CDR3aa: CASSQLWETSGNTIYF

j_gene: TRBJ2-1
len: 17
abundance: .
v_gene: TRBV5-1
d_gene: TRBD2
CDR3nt: TGCGCCAGCAGCTTGCCCAGGACTAGCGGATTCTACAATGAGCAGTTCTTC
CDR3aa: CASSLPRTSGFYNEQFF

j_gene: TRBJ1-5
len: 14
abundance: .
v_gene: TRBV5-6
d_gene: .
CDR3nt: TGTGCCAGCAGCTTTTGGCCTACTAATCAGCCCCAGCATTTT
CDR3aa: CASSFWPTNQPQHF

j_gene: TRBJ2-2
len: 14
abundance: .
v_gene: TRBV7-2
d_gene: TRBD2
CDR3nt: TGTGCCAGCAGCCGGGGACTAATCTCCGGGGAGCTGTTTTTT
CDR3aa: CASSRGLISGELFF

j_gene: TRBJ2-5
len: 14
abundance: .
v_gene: TRBV7-9
d_gene: .
CDR3nt: TGTGCCAGCAGCTTTTATGGGGGAAGGGAGACCCAGTACTTC
CDR3aa: CASSFYGGRETQYF

j_gene: TRBJ1-4
len: 14
abundance: .
v_gene: TRBV19
d_gene: TRBD1
CDR3nt: TGTGCCAGTAGTGCTGACAGGGGTGGTGAAAAACTGTTTTTT
CDR3aa: CASSADRGGEKLFF

j_gene: TRBJ2-2
len: 14
abundance: few
v_gene: TRBV2
d_gene: .
CDR3nt: TGTGCCAGCAGTGAAAGGGGGGACATGTTAGAGCTGTTTTTT
CDR3aa: CASSERGDMLELFF

j_gene: TRBJ2-1
len: 15
abundance: once
v_gene: TRBV11-1
d_gene: .
CDR3nt: TGTGCCAGCAGCGCCTCTGGCGGGATGTACAATGAGCAGTTCTTC
CDR3aa: CASSASGGMYNEQFF

j_gene: TRBJ1-1
len: 13
abundance: .
v_gene: TRBV27
d_gene: .
CDR3nt: TGTGCCAGCAAAACGGGGAGGAACACTGAAGCTTTCTTT
CDR3aa: CASKTGRNTEAFF

j_gene: TRBJ2-7
len: 12
abundance: .
v_gene: TRBV19
d_gene: .
CDR3nt: TGTGCCAGTAGTATAATGGGGGGAGAGCAGTACTTC
CDR3aa: CASSIMGGEQYF